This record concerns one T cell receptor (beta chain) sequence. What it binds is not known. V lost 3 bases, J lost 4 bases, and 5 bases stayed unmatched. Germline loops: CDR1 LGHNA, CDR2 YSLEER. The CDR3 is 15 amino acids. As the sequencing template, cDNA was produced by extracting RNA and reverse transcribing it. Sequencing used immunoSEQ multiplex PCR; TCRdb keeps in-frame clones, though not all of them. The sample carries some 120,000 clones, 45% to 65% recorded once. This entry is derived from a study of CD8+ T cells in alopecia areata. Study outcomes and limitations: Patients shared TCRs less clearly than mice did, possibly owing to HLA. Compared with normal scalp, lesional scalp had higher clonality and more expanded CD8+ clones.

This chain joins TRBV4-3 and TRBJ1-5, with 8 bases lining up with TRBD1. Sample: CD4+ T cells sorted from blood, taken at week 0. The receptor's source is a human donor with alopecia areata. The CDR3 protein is CASSHGTGGNQPQHF. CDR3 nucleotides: TGCGCCAGCAGCCACGGGACAGGCGGTAATCAGCCCCAGCATTTT.